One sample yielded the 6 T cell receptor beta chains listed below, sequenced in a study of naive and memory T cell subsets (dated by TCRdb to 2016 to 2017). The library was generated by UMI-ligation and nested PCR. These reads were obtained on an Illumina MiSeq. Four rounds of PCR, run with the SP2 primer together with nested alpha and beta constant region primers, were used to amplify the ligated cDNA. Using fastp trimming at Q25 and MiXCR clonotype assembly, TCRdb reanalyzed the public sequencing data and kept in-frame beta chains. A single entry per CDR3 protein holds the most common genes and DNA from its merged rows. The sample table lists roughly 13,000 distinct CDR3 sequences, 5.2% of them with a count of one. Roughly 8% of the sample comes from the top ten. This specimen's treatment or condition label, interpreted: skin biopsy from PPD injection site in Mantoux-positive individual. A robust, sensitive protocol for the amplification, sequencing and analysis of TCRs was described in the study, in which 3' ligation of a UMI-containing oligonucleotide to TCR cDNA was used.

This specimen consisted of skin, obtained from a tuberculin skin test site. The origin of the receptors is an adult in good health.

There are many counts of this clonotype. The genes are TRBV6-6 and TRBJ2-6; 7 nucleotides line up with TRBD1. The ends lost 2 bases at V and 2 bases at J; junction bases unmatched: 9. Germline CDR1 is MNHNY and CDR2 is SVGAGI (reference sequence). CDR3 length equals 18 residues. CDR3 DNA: TGTGCCAGCAGTTACCCGCGGCAAGGGGGCGCTGGGGCCAACGTCCTGACTTTC. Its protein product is CASSYPRQGGAGANVLTF.

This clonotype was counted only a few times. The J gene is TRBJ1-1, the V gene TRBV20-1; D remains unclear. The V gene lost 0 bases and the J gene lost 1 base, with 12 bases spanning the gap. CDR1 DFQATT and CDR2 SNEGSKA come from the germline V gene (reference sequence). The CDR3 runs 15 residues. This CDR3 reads CSARDSRVGNTEAFF. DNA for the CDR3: TGCAGTGCTAGAGATTCGAGGGTCGGGAACACTGAAGCTTTCTTT.

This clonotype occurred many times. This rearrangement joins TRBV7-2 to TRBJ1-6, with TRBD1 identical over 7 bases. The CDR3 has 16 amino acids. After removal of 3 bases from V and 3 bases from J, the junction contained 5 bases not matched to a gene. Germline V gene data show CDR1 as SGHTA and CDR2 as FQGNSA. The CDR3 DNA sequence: TGTGCCAGCAGCTTGTCAGGGGACAGCTATAATTCACCCCTCCACTTT. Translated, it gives CASSLSGDSYNSPLHF.

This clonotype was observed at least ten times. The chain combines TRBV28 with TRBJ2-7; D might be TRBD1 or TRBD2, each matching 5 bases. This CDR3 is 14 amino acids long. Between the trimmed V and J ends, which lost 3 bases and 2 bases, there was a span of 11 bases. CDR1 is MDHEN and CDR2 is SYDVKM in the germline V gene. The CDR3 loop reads CASSFPGTTYEQYF. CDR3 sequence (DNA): TGTGCCAGCAGTTTCCCCGGGACCACCTACGAGCAGTACTTC.

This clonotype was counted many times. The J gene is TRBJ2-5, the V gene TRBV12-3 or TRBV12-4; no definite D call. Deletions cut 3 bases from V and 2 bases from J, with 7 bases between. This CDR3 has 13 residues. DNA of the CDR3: TGTGCCAGCAGTTTTAACAGTCAAGAGACCCAGTACTTC. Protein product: CASSFNSQETQYF.

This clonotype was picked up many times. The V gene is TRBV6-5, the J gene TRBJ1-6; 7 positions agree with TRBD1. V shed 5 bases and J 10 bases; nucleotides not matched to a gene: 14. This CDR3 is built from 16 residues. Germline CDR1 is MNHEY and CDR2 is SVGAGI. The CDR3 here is CASSRTGVSQGSPLHF. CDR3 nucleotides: TGTGCCAGCAGTCGAACAGGGGTTAGTCAGGGATCACCCCTCCACTTT.